These 18 T cell receptor beta chains were all obtained from the same sample, sequenced in a study of T cell repertoires in aging, cancer and after chemotherapy. Amplification of TCR beta used genomic DNA extracted from peripheral blood. A mixed TRB-A/B primer pool amplified rearranged TRB by multiplex touch-down PCR. TCRdb passed the multiplex PCR reads through MiXCR, listing each CDR3 protein once. The data contain thousands of distinct CDR3 sequences, about a third of them singletons. The sample comprised blood. The receptors were gathered from a human donor in good health.

This clonotype has a handful of counts. J is TRBJ2-6 and V is TRBV27, with 12 bases matching TRBD1. Germline values: CDR1 MNHEY, CDR2 SMNVEV (reference sequence). Trimming cost V 6 bases and J 4 bases; bases outside gene matches: 7. CDR3 length equals 17 residues. The CDR3 sequence is CASRPGQGASGANVLTF. The CDR3 DNA sequence: TGTGCCAGCAGACCGGGACAGGGGGCGAGCGGGGCCAACGTCCTGACTTTC.

V is TRBV6-5 and J is TRBJ1-5; D gene unclear. The CDR3 loop spans 17 amino acids. V was cut by 2 bases and J by 4 bases, with 18 bases left in between. In germline, CDR1 is MNHEY, CDR2 SVGAGI. The CDR3 spells CASSYMVGPSDNQPQHF. CDR3 nucleotides: TGTGCCAGCAGTTACATGGTAGGGCCGTCGGATAATCAGCCCCAGCATTTT.

The chain is built from TRBV19 and TRBJ2-6, with D uncertain. V was cut by 5 bases and J by 1 base, with 12 bases left in between. The CDR3 has 16 amino acids. The germline V gene has CDR1 LNHDA and CDR2 SQIVND (reference sequence). DNA for the CDR3: TGTGCCAGTAGTCCACAATCTCGTTCTGGGGCCAACGTCCTGACTTTC. Translation gives CASSPQSRSGANVLTF.

The rearrangement links TRBV6-2 or TRBV6-3 to TRBJ2-3; 12 nucleotides agree with TRBD1. CDR1 is MNHEY and CDR2 is SVGEGT in the germline V gene. After removal of 10 bases from V and 2 bases from J, the junction contained 10 bases not matched to a gene. This CDR3 contains 16 residues. The CDR3 sequence is CATGTGGVTVTDTQYF. The CDR3 DNA reads TGTGCCACTGGGACAGGGGGCGTCACAGTCACAGATACGCAGTATTTT.

This clonotype is deemed medium-sized (0.01 to 0.1%). The J gene is TRBJ2-2, the V gene TRBV30; TRBD1 matches at 7 bases. Germline V CDR1 and CDR2: GTSNPN, SVGIG (reference sequence). V trimming: 8 bases; J trimming: 5 bases; junction bases outside the gene matches: 14. The CDR3 sequence is 15 residues long. The CDR3 sequence is CARGRTGTATGELFF. DNA for the CDR3: TGTGCCCGCGGACGAACCGGGACAGCGACCGGGGAGCTGTTTTTT.

The chain combines TRBV18 with TRBJ2-7; D is unclear. This CDR3 has 12 residues. V was pared by 3 bases and J by 4 bases, with 7 bases between. Germline V gene lookup returns CDR1 KGHSH and CDR2 LQKENI. The CDR3 coding sequence is TGTGCCAGCTCACCCCCCTCGTACGAGCAGTACTTC. Translating gives CASSPPSYEQYF. The full variable domain, its missing parts supplied by reference TRBV18 and TRBJ2-7, is NAGVMQNPRHLVRRRGQEARLRCSPMKGHSHVYWYRQLPEEGLKFMVYLQKENIIDESGMPKERFSAEFPKEGPSILRIQQVVRGDSAAYFCASSPPSYEQYFGPGTRLTVT.

This clonotype was seen only a few times. The V gene is TRBV12-3 or TRBV12-4, the J gene TRBJ2-7; D gene unclear. V was cut by 7 bases and J by 1 base, with 23 bases left in between. This CDR3 is 17 amino acids long. The CDR3 DNA is TGTGCCAGCACCGACCGAGATCCTTCTGATCTATCCTACGAGCAGTACTTC. As protein: CASTDRDPSDLSYEQYF.

This clonotype was detected only a few times. The chain links TRBV15 to TRBJ2-7, with D possibly TRBD1 on 5 matching bases. Germline assignment: CDR1 LNHNV and CDR2 YYDKDF (reference sequence). The CDR3 is 13 residues long. Trimming removed 0 bases from V and 6 bases from J, with 9 bases in between. The CDR3 DNA reads as TGTGCCACCAGCAGAGATTACAGGACCGAGCAGTACTTC. It translates to CATSRDYRTEQYF. Using reference TRBV15 and TRBJ2-7 for the parts outside the CDR3, the full variable domain is DAMVIQNPRYQVTQFGKPVTLSCSQTLNHNVMYWYQQKSSQAPKLLFHYYDKDFNNEADTPDNFQSRRPNTSFCFLDIRSPGLGDTAMYLCATSRDYRTEQYFGPGTRLTVT.

V and J are TRBV7-2 and TRBJ2-1; D is perhaps TRBD2 (6 bases). Germline V gene lookup returns CDR1 SGHTA and CDR2 FQGNSA. The CDR3 sequence is 13 residues long. The germline V and J ends were trimmed by 7 bases and 5 bases, with 12 bases remaining between them. The CDR3 sequence is CASISRENNEQFF. The CDR3, as DNA: TGTGCCAGCATATCCCGGGAGAACAATGAGCAGTTCTTC.

This clonotype was seen only a few times. The V and J genes are TRBV6-4 and TRBJ2-2; no reliable D call. Germline loops: CDR1 MRHNA, CDR2 SNTAGT. V shed 0 bases and J shed 0 bases, with 8 bases lying between them. There are 16 residues in the CDR3. CDR3: CASSDSFRTNTGELFF. CDR3 nucleotides: TGTGCCAGCAGTGACTCGTTCAGAACGAACACCGGGGAGCTGTTTTTT.

The table lists this clonotype with a few counts. The chain joins TRBV5-6 to TRBJ1-2; D is ambiguous. The CDR3 loop spans 12 amino acids. Germline CDR1 and CDR2: SGHDT and YYEEEE. V was cut by 0 bases and J by 6 bases, with 6 bases left in between. The CDR3 loop is CASSLVPHGYTF. CDR3 sequence (DNA): TGTGCCAGCAGCTTGGTTCCTCATGGCTACACCTTC.

CDR3 residues: CASSLEEGGRGYTF. The CDR3 nucleotides read TGCGCCAGCAGCTTGGAAGAGGGAGGAAGGGGCTACACCTTC. The chain couples TRBV5-1 to TRBJ1-2; no firm D call. This CDR3 has 14 amino acids. CDR1 and CDR2 from the germline V gene are SGHRS and YFSETQ. V lost 0 bases, J lost 8 bases, and 14 bases lay in between.

This clonotype was counted only a few times. This chain joins TRBV7-2 and TRBJ2-3; 7 bases map to TRBD2. This CDR3 is 15 amino acids long. The germline gives CDR1 SGHTA, CDR2 FQGNSA. V shed 6 bases and J 4 bases; nucleotides not matched to a gene: 10. The CDR3 bases are TGTGCCAGCAGTCCCAGACTAGCCGTATCAGATACGCAGTATTTT. Residues: CASSPRLAVSDTQYF.

The V gene is TRBV7-9, the J gene TRBJ1-4, with D possibly TRBD1 on 5 matching bases. CDR1 SEHNR and CDR2 FQNEAQ come from the germline V gene (reference sequence). The CDR3 loop spans 16 amino acids. Trimming removed 0 bases from V and 10 bases from J, with 18 bases in between. The CDR3 nucleotides are TGTGCCAGCAGCTTAGCACGGGATGGGGGGAAAGGAAAACTGTTTTTT. It encodes CASSLARDGGKGKLFF.

This chain uses TRBV6-2 or TRBV6-3 with TRBJ1-5, with unresolved D. With 2 bases removed from V and 3 bases from J, the gap between germline ends came to 8 bases. The germline gives CDR1 MNHEY, CDR2 SVGEGT. This CDR3 comprises 14 residues. CDR3 bases: TGTGCCAGCAGTTACCCCTCTTCCAATCAGCCCCAGCATTTT. Its protein is CASSYPSSNQPQHF.

This clonotype was counted only a few times. The chain has TRBV10-3 and TRBJ2-5; 12 nucleotides match TRBD2. V lost 6 bases and J lost 6; bases outside the gene matches: 2. The CDR3 has 13 residues. Germline V CDR1 and CDR2: ENHRY, SYGVKD. CDR3 sequence: CAIRTSGRQTQYF. The CDR3 DNA reads TGTGCCATCAGGACTAGCGGGAGACAGACCCAGTACTTC.

Within the sample, this clonotype is medium-sized. DNA for the CDR3: TGTGCCACCCTAGACAGGGGGCGTAATTCACCCCTCCACTTT. Its protein product is CATLDRGRNSPLHF. This sequence joins TRBV6-5 and TRBJ1-6; 10 bases fit TRBD1. The CDR3 has 14 residues. Germline V gene lookup returns CDR1 MNHEY and CDR2 SVGAGI. V was pared by 10 bases and J by 6 bases, with 6 bases of the junction left unmatched.

This clonotype was counted only a few times. The rearrangement joins TRBV6-5 to TRBJ1-2, with D perhaps TRBD1 (6 bases). V was pared by 6 bases and J by 6 bases, with 11 bases between. The CDR3 loop spans 12 amino acids. In germline, CDR1 is MNHEY, CDR2 SVGAGI. The DNA of the CDR3 is TGTGCCAGCAGCCCCTACAGGGATGGCTACACCTTC. It yields the protein CASSPYRDGYTF.